In its sample, the clone carrying this TCR beta chain was seen many times. Its antigen is unknown. The entry originates in a study of human T cells and chemical hapten exposure. Findings of the study overall: Having alopecia, donors may respond immunologically unlike healthy people.

V gave up 2 bases and J gave up 5 bases, with 13 bases separating them. Germline CDR1 reads DFQATT; CDR2 reads SNEGSKA (reference sequence). There are 14 residues in the CDR3. The sample's time point: patch test 3, about 24 weeks after DPC sensitization. Treatment denoted: therapeutic diphenylcyclopropenone sensitization with weekly scalp DPC. Unique molecular identifiers were attached to individual cDNA molecules during library preparation. TCRdb reprocessed the RACE reads via MiXCR and lists one record per CDR3 protein. The sample includes about 90,000 distinct CDR3 sequences, roughly 10% of them seen just once.

This sequence originates from a woman younger than 45 with alopecia areata. Some clones in this sample may be carry-over from other donors' samples. The genes are TRBV20-1 and TRBJ2-1, with D maybe TRBD1 (5 bases). This specimen was whole blood, taken in connection with sensitization to the hapten diphenylcyclopropenone (DPC). The CDR3 DNA sequence: TGCAGTGCTAGAAGTGTACAGGATAACAATGAGCAGTTCTTC. Translated, it gives CSARSVQDNNEQFF.